The sequence of this TCR beta chain was determined in a study of beta chain features in type 1 diabetes. Study-level points and caveats: Shortening of TCRB CDR3s, moderate but significant, appeared in all four CD4+ subsets of Type 1 diabetes patients.

The CDR3 covers 12 residues. The germline CDR1 and CDR2 sequences are SQVTM and ANQGSEA. V was trimmed by 7 bases and J by 5 bases, leaving 14 bases between them. Expressed TCRB transcripts were sequenced because the entire RNA isolate underwent reverse transcription. The protocol was immunoSEQ multiplex PCR, while the TCRdb copy is restricted to in-frame clones and leaves out a portion. This table has approximately 20,000 clones, around three fifths appearing once. This clone was observed a handful of times. Its specificity is unknown. The clonotype originates from a man aged 18 to 29 with type 1 diabetes. The chain has TRBV29-1 and TRBJ2-5; weak D call: TRBD1 (5 bases). Sequences were obtained from stem cell memory CD4+ T cells from blood. CDR3 DNA sequence: TGCAGCGCCCCGTGGGGCGGCGAGACCCAGTACTTC. Its protein is CSAPWGGETQYF.